The 2 T cell receptor beta chains presented below share a single source sample, sequenced in a study of T-cell reconstitution after alpha-beta-depleted transplantation in children. Unique molecular identifiers were used in preparing the TCRbeta library. TCRdb re-called the PCR reads through MiXCR, storing one row per CDR3 protein. Seen here are a few hundred thousand distinct CDR3 sequences, roughly 11% observed once, and the top ten hold nearly 5.5%. This sample comprised PBMCs from the stem cell graft donor, obtained from the stem cell graft. All receptors derive from a human donor who donated a stem cell graft to a child with acute myeloid leukemia.

This clonotype was observed a few times. This rearrangement joins TRBV20-1 to TRBJ2-7, with 12 bases lining up with TRBD2. Germline V gives CDR1 DFQATT, CDR2 SNEGSKA (reference sequence). The CDR3 runs 14 residues. Unmatched junction bases numbered 7, after V lost 7 bases and J lost 3 bases. In DNA, the CDR3 is TGCAGTGGGAGGCCGACTAGCGGGAGCTACGAGCAGTACTTC. Protein sequence: CSGRPTSGSYEQYF.

This clonotype occurred a few times. V usage is TRBV20-1 and J usage is TRBJ2-7; 9 nucleotides align to TRBD2. This CDR3 spans 14 amino acids. Germline V gene sequence: CDR1 DFQATT, CDR2 SNEGSKA (reference sequence). V lost 4 bases, J lost 5 bases, and 9 bases stayed unmatched. CDR3 protein: CSATRGGRVHEQYF. The CDR3 bases are TGCAGTGCTACCCGCGGCGGGAGGGTCCACGAGCAGTACTTC.